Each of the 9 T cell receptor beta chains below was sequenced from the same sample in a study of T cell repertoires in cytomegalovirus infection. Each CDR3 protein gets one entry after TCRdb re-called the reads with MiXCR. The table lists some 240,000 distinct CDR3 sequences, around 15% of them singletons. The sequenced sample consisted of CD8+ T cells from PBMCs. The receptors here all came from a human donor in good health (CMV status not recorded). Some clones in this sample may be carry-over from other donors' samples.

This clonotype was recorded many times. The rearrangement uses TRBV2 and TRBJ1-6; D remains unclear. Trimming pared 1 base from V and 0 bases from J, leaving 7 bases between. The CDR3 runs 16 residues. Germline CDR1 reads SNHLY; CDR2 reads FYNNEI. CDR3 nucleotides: TGTGCCAGCAGTGAAGGCGGGAGCTCCTATAATTCACCCCTCCACTTT. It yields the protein CASSEGGSSYNSPLHF.

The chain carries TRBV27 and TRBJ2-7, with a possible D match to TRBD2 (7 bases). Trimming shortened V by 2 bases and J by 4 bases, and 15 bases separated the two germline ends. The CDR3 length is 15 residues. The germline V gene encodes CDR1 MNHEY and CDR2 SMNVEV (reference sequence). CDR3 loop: CASSLARGAGYEQYF. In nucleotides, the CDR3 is TGTGCCAGCAGTTTAGCCCGGGGGGCAGGATACGAGCAGTACTTC.

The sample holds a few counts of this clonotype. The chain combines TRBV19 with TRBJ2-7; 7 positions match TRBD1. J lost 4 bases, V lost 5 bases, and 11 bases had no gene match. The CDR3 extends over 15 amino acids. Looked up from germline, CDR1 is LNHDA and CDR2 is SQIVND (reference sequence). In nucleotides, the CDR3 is TGTGCCAGTAGTTGGGGCAGCGAGGGGGCATACGAGCAGTACTTC. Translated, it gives CASSWGSEGAYEQYF.

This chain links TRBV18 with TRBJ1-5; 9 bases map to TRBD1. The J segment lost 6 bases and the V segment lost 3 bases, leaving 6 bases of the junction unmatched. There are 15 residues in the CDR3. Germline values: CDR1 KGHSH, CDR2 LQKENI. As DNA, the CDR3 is TGTGCCAGCTCACCGGGGACAGGGCGTAGTCAGCCCCAGCATTTT. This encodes CASSPGTGRSQPQHF.

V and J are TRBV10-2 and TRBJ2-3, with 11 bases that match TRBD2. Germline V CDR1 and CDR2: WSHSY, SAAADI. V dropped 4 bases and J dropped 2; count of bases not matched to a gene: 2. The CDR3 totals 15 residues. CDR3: CASSGGLADTDTQYF. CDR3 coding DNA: TGCGCCAGCAGTGGGGGACTAGCGGACACAGATACGCAGTATTTT.

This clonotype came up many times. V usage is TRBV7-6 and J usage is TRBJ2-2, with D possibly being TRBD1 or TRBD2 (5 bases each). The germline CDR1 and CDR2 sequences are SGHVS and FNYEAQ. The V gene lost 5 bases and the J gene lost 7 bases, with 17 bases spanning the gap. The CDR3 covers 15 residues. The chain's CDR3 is CASSPLQGRNGELFF. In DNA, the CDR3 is TGTGCCAGCAGCCCCCTCCAGGGACGGAACGGGGAGCTGTTTTTT.

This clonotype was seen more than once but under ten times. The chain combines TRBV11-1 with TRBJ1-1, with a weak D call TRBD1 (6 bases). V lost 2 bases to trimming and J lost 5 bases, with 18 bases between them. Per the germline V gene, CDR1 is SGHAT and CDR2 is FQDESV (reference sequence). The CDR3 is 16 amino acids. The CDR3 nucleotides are TGTGCCAGCAGCTTATCGGGGGCTTCTGTAAGAACTGAAGCTTTCTTT. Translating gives CASSLSGASVRTEAFF. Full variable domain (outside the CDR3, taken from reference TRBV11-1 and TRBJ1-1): EAEVAQSPRYKITEKSQAVAFWCDPISGHATLYWYRQILGQGPELLVQFQDESVVDDSQLPKDRFSAERLKGVDSTLKIQPAELGDSAMYLCASSLSGASVRTEAFFGQGTRLTVV.

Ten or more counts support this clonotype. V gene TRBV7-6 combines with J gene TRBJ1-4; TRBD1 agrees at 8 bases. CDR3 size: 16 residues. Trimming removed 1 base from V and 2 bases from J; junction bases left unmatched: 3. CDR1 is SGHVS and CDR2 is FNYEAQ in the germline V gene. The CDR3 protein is CASSLGPGGTNEKLFF. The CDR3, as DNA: TGTGCCAGCAGCTTAGGCCCAGGGGGCACTAATGAAAAACTGTTTTTT.

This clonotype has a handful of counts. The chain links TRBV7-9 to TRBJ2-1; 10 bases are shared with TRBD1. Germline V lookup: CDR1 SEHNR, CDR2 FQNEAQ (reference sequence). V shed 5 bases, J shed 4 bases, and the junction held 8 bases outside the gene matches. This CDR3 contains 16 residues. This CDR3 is CASSPRTGGNYNEQFF. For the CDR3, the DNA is TGTGCCAGCAGCCCTAGGACAGGGGGTAATTACAATGAGCAGTTCTTC.